A selection of T cell receptor beta chains follows, all from one sample in a study of T-cell reconstitution after alpha-beta-depleted transplantation in children. TCRdb passed the PCR reads through MiXCR, listing each CDR3 protein once. The data show hundreds of thousands of distinct CDR3 sequences, approximately 20% seen once. The material sequenced was PBMCs from the stem cell graft donor, taken from the stem cell graft. Receptors were obtained from a human donor who donated a stem cell graft to a child with acute lymphoblastic leukemia. The CDR3 runs from the conserved cysteine through the conserved F or W. Fields, in order: D gene, V gene, clone size, J gene, CDR3 protein, CDR3 DNA. The D gene is left open where the match is weak. Some rows have no size entry. The others give once, few or many, or a class for an expanded clone.

D: TRBD1
V: TRBV5-1
size: few
J: TRBJ2-7
CDR3: CASSLAGTESYEQYF
DNA: TGCGCCAGCAGCTTGGCGGGGACAGAGTCCTACGAGCAGTACTTC

D: TRBD1
V: TRBV6-5
size: few
J: TRBJ2-1
CDR3: CASSYEYGQGNEQFF
DNA: TGTGCCAGCAGTTACGAATATGGACAGGGGAATGAGCAGTTCTTC

D: TRBD1
V: TRBV5-1
size: .
J: TRBJ2-5
CDR3: CASSLEGGTETQYF
DNA: TGCGCCAGCAGCTTGGAAGGGGGCACGGAGACCCAGTACTTC

D: TRBD1
V: TRBV20-1
size: few
J: TRBJ2-2
CDR3: CSARDLTGATGELFF
DNA: TGCAGTGCTAGAGATCTTACAGGGGCCACCGGGGAGCTGTTTTTT

D: .
V: TRBV5-5
size: .
J: TRBJ2-3
CDR3: CASSPLSVTDTQYF
DNA: TGTGCCAGCAGTCCTCTATCGGTCACAGATACGCAGTATTTT

D: .
V: TRBV12-3/TRBV12-4
size: .
J: TRBJ1-5
CDR3: CASSFDSSGNQPQHF
DNA: TGTGCCAGCAGTTTTGACAGCTCAGGCAATCAGCCCCAGCATTTT

D: .
V: TRBV5-1
size: .
J: TRBJ1-1
CDR3: CASSLEVGGKTEAFF
DNA: TGCGCCAGCAGCTTGGAGGTAGGGGGTAAGACTGAAGCTTTCTTT

D: .
V: TRBV7-2
size: few
J: TRBJ2-3
CDR3: CASSTRTRSQTDTQYF
DNA: TGTGCCAGCAGCACCCGGACTCGCTCCCAGACAGATACGCAGTATTTT

D: TRBD2
V: TRBV20-1
size: few
J: TRBJ2-5
CDR3: CSAHLAGGSRETQYF
DNA: TGCAGTGCACACCTAGCGGGAGGTTCTAGGGAGACCCAGTACTTC

D: TRBD1
V: TRBV20-1
size: few
J: TRBJ2-7
CDR3: CSAKQGAHEQYF
DNA: TGCAGTGCTAAACAGGGGGCCCACGAGCAGTACTTC

D: .
V: TRBV4-1
size: once
J: TRBJ1-1
CDR3: CASSQARVDLKGLNTEAFF
DNA: TGCGCCAGCAGCCAAGCCCGGGTGGACTTGAAGGGTTTGAACACTGAAGCTTTCTTT

D: .
V: TRBV30
size: .
J: TRBJ1-1
CDR3: CAWSEGLGNTEAFF
DNA: TGTGCCTGGAGTGAAGGTCTGGGTAACACTGAAGCTTTCTTT

D: TRBD1
V: TRBV12-3/TRBV12-4
size: .
J: TRBJ1-2
CDR3: CASSTGTGHYTF
DNA: TGTGCCAGCAGTACTGGGACAGGGCACTACACCTTC

D: .
V: TRBV27
size: many
J: TRBJ2-7
CDR3: CASSAGQGYEQYF
DNA: TGTGCCAGCAGTGCCGGGCAGGGGTACGAGCAGTACTTC

D: .
V: TRBV5-1
size: few
J: TRBJ2-1
CDR3: CASSFISEASNEQFF
DNA: TGCGCCAGCAGCTTTATTAGCGAGGCTAGCAATGAGCAGTTCTTC

D: .
V: TRBV18
size: .
J: TRBJ2-7
CDR3: CASSPQHLYEQYF
DNA: TGTGCCAGCTCACCACAGCACCTCTACGAGCAGTACTTC

D: TRBD1
V: TRBV6-1
size: .
J: TRBJ1-1
CDR3: CASSEWGQGAGTEAFF
DNA: TGTGCCAGCAGTGAATGGGGACAGGGGGCTGGGACTGAAGCTTTCTTT

D: TRBD2
V: TRBV20-1
size: many
J: TRBJ2-1
CDR3: CSASLAGVDYNEQFF
DNA: TGCAGTGCTAGTTTAGCGGGAGTAGATTACAATGAGCAGTTCTTC

D: TRBD2
V: TRBV4-1
size: .
J: TRBJ2-7
CDR3: CASSQEGLAGLSYEQYF
DNA: TGCGCCAGCAGCCAAGAGGGGCTAGCGGGGCTCTCCTACGAGCAGTACTTC

D: .
V: TRBV5-1
size: .
J: TRBJ2-1
CDR3: CASSLASVPEQFF
DNA: TGCGCCAGCAGCTTGGCCTCCGTGCCAGAGCAGTTCTTC

D: TRBD2
V: TRBV20-1
size: .
J: TRBJ2-7
CDR3: CSAPGAGGPNEQYF
DNA: TGCAGTGCCCCAGGGGCGGGAGGGCCGAACGAGCAGTACTTC

D: TRBD1
V: TRBV29-1
size: few
J: TRBJ2-7
CDR3: CSVEDPGTGGSYEQYF
DNA: TGCAGCGTTGAAGATCCTGGGACAGGGGGCTCCTACGAGCAGTACTTC

D: TRBD1
V: TRBV27
size: few
J: TRBJ2-2
CDR3: CASSFSGQGAAGELFF
DNA: TGTGCCAGCAGTTTTTCGGGACAGGGGGCGGCCGGGGAGCTGTTTTTT

D: .
V: TRBV5-1
size: .
J: TRBJ2-7
CDR3: CASSLVGGEPYEQYF
DNA: TGCGCCAGCAGCTTGGTCGGGGGAGAACCCTACGAGCAGTACTTC

D: .
V: TRBV29-1
size: many
J: TRBJ2-1
CDR3: CSLQYRLYNEQFF
DNA: TGCAGCCTCCAGTACAGGCTCTACAATGAGCAGTTCTTC

D: .
V: TRBV18
size: few
J: TRBJ2-7
CDR3: CASSPLQYEQYF
DNA: TGTGCCAGCTCACCTCTTCAGTACGAGCAGTACTTC

D: TRBD1
V: TRBV5-1
size: .
J: TRBJ2-1
CDR3: CASSWGQNSYNEQFF
DNA: TGCGCCAGCAGCTGGGGACAGAACTCCTACAATGAGCAGTTCTTC

D: TRBD2
V: TRBV12-3/TRBV12-4
size: .
J: TRBJ2-5
CDR3: CASSPTRTSGRETQYF
DNA: TGTGCCAGCAGCCCCACCCGGACTAGCGGGAGAGAGACCCAGTACTTC

D: TRBD2
V: TRBV27
size: few
J: TRBJ2-3
CDR3: CASSATSGFADTQYF
DNA: TGTGCCAGCAGCGCGACTAGCGGGTTTGCAGATACGCAGTATTTT

D: TRBD1
V: TRBV24-1
size: few
J: TRBJ1-2
CDR3: CATSAGRGGSGYTF
DNA: TGTGCCACCAGTGCTGGCCGAGGGGGCTCTGGCTACACCTTC

D: TRBD1
V: TRBV5-1
size: many
J: TRBJ2-2
CDR3: CASGDRVNTGELFF
DNA: TGCGCCAGCGGGGACAGAGTGAACACCGGGGAGCTGTTTTTT

D: TRBD2
V: TRBV12-3/TRBV12-4
size: few
J: TRBJ2-1
CDR3: CAAGGTRLLHEQFF
DNA: TGTGCCGCGGGGGGGACTAGACTCCTGCATGAGCAGTTCTTC

D: TRBD2
V: TRBV5-1
size: many
J: TRBJ2-5
CDR3: CASSSTSGIVETQYF
DNA: TGCGCCAGCAGCTCTACTAGCGGGATCGTAGAGACCCAGTACTTC

D: TRBD2
V: TRBV18
size: .
J: TRBJ2-2
CDR3: CASSPHGGLAAGELFF
DNA: TGTGCCAGCTCACCACACGGGGGACTAGCGGCCGGGGAGCTGTTTTTT

D: TRBD2
V: TRBV5-1
size: .
J: TRBJ2-1
CDR3: CASSPTSGFFYEQFF
DNA: TGCGCCAGCAGCCCGACTAGCGGGTTCTTCTATGAGCAGTTCTTC